The TCR beta chain described here comes from a study of cytotoxic CD8 clonotypes in ibrutinib-treated CLL. Study background: Response samples were taken after a median of approximately 12 months on treatment, range 6 to 36. Sequencing produced an average of about 260,000 productive templates and some 100,000 productive rearrangements per sample.

TCRdb's copy holds only in-frame clones and misses some; the assay was immunoSEQ multiplex PCR. The data show tens of thousands of clones, about two thirds seen once. Notes on this clone: As yet, its antigen is unknown.

General study points: At ibrutinib response, clonality increased, and at progression it declined back toward baseline. Contraction or stability on treatment characterized the public clonotypes, which were uncommon.

Trimming pared 3 bases from V and 5 bases from J, leaving 8 bases between. The CDR3 is 13 residues long. Germline lookup yields CDR1 KGHSH and CDR2 LQKENI. The source of this sequence is a human donor with chronic lymphocytic leukemia. This chain uses TRBV18 with TRBJ1-5; D call uncertain. The material sequenced was PBMCs, taken after 12 months of ibrutinib treatment. CDR3 nucleotides: TGTGCCAGCTCACCCGGGAGGGATCAGCCCCAGCATTTT. It yields the protein CASSPGRDQPQHF. Full variable domain (missing parts from reference TRBV18 and TRBJ1-5): NAGVMQNPRHLVRRRGQEARLRCSPMKGHSHVYWYRQLPEEGLKFMVYLQKENIIDESGMPKERFSAEFPKEGPSILRIQQVVRGDSAAYFCASSPGRDQPQHFGDGTRLSIL.